What follows are 10 T cell receptor beta chains derived from one specimen sequenced in a study of blood T cells in healthy people across ages. Next came a second PCR, run for roughly 6 to 11 cycles, which used a sample-barcoded 5' primer along with a J-beta primer mix. TCRdb passed the 5' RACE reads through MiXCR, listing each CDR3 protein once. Here the sample spans about 940,000 distinct CDR3 sequences, 45% to 50% being singletons. What was sequenced was blood. These receptors were obtained from a man aged 30 to 45 in good health.

V and J are TRBV3-1 and TRBJ2-3, with TRBD2 identical over 8 bases. Losses at the gene ends were 0 bases for V and 3 bases for J; bases not matched to a gene: 2. Germline V CDR1 and CDR2: LGHDT, YNNKEL (reference sequence). CDR3 size: 15 residues. CDR3: CASSQEVAGTDTQYF. Here the CDR3 DNA reads TGTGCCAGCAGCCAAGAAGTAGCGGGGACAGATACGCAGTATTTT.

The chain employs TRBV12-3 or TRBV12-4 and TRBJ2-5; 10 positions agree with TRBD1. With V trimmed by 5 bases and J by 1 base, 4 bases remained unmatched. This CDR3 region has 15 residues. The CDR3 DNA follows: TGTGCCAGCAGTCCCGGGACAGGGGTCCAAGAGACCCAGTACTTC. Translation: CASSPGTGVQETQYF.

Concerning this clonotype itself: Since a much larger clone is just one base distant, this may be a read error. The V and J genes are TRBV27 and TRBJ2-5, with 9 bases identical to TRBD1. The DNA end is a closer match to TRBJ2-7, so the J assignment may be wrong. The CDR3 has 12 residues. Germline V gives CDR1 MNHEY, CDR2 SMNVEV (reference sequence). The CDR3 nucleotides are TGTGTCAGCAGTCGGACAGGGGACGAGCAGTACTTC. Residues: CVSSRTGDEQYF.

The rearrangement uses TRBV2 and TRBJ1-2, with D possibly being TRBD1 (6 bases). There are 16 residues in the CDR3. With 2 bases removed from V and 5 bases from J, the gap between germline ends came to 18 bases. Looked up from germline, CDR1 is SNHLY and CDR2 is FYNNEI. The CDR3 DNA follows: TGTGCCAGCAGTGAATTTGGGGGCACAGGAGGTTATGGCTACACCTTC. It is translated as CASSEFGGTGGYGYTF.

This clonotype was found once. This chain links TRBV18 with TRBJ2-7, with 8 positions matching TRBD1. Germline CDR1 reads KGHSH; CDR2 reads LQKENI. CDR3 length: 17 amino acids. V lost 4 bases to trimming and J lost 0 bases; unmatched junction nucleotides: 11. CDR3 sequence: CASSLDRGYSFSYEQYF. CDR3 bases: TGTGCCAGCTCACTCGACAGGGGTTACAGCTTCTCCTACGAGCAGTACTTC. Supplemented by reference TRBV18 and TRBJ2-7, the full variable domain reads NAGVMQNPRHLVRRRGQEARLRCSPMKGHSHVYWYRQLPEEGLKFMVYLQKENIIDESGMPKERFSAEFPKEGPSILRIQQVVRGDSAAYFCASSLDRGYSFSYEQYFGPGTRLTVT.

This clonotype was observed a single time. The chain is built from TRBV5-1 and TRBJ1-1; D gene ambiguous. Germline-derived CDR1 and CDR2 are SGHRS and YFSETQ. The CDR3 has 15 residues. V lost 0 bases to trimming and J lost 1 base, with 10 bases between them. CDR3 loop: CASSLEPQGNTEAFF. CDR3 bases: TGCGCCAGCAGCTTGGAGCCCCAAGGGAACACTGAAGCTTTCTTT.

This clonotype has more than one count but fewer than ten. This CDR3 reads CASSRQPNTEAFF. CDR3 DNA sequence: TGTGCCAGCTCACGACAGCCGAACACTGAAGCTTTCTTT. The J gene is TRBJ1-1, the V gene TRBV7-3, with a tentative D call TRBD1 (5 bases). CDR3 length equals 13 residues. The V gene's germline CDR1 is SGHTA and CDR2 FQGTGA. Trimming pared 8 bases from V and 1 base from J, leaving 11 bases between.

This clonotype came up a few times. The chain employs TRBV25-1 and TRBJ2-1; 11 bases line up with TRBD2. V lost 3 bases, J lost 4 bases, and 5 bases stayed unmatched. CDR1 and CDR2 (germline): MGHDK, SYGVNS. The CDR3 covers 16 residues. In nucleotides, the CDR3 is TGTGCCAGCAGTGACCGTACTAGCGGGGGTTACAATGAGCAGTTCTTC. Translating it yields CASSDRTSGGYNEQFF.

V and J are TRBV15 and TRBJ2-3; D could derive from TRBD1 or TRBD2 (5 bases each). This CDR3 has 15 amino acids. Germline values: CDR1 LNHNV, CDR2 YYDKDF (reference sequence). Trimming shortened V by 0 bases and J by 6 bases, and 13 bases separated the two germline ends. The CDR3 DNA follows: TGTGCCACCAGCAGAGATCGGGGCCAGAAGGATACGCAGTATTTT. It specifies CATSRDRGQKDTQYF.

This clonotype has a single count. J is TRBJ2-6 and V is TRBV5-1; tentatively, D is TRBD2 (7 bases). This CDR3 spans 15 amino acids. Germline-derived CDR1 and CDR2 are SGHRS and YFSETQ. V dropped 7 bases and J dropped 3 bases, with 14 bases sitting between them. CDR3 sequence reads: CASDGGGSGANVLTF. The CDR3 bases are TGCGCCAGCGACGGCGGGGGCAGTGGGGCCAACGTCCTGACTTTC.